Below are 7 T cell receptor beta chains sequenced from a single sample in a study of chemoradiotherapy in HPV16-positive cancers. Clones were read by immunoSEQ multiplex PCR, and TCRdb kept only the in-frame ones, dropping some. This table has 20,000 to 30,000 clones, roughly 92% appearing once. This sample comprised blood, obtained from a patient who underwent chemoradiotherapy. The receptors shown here come from a human donor with HPV-associated anogenital cancer.

The chain recombines TRBV18 with TRBJ2-7, with D possibly being TRBD1 or TRBD2 (6 bases each). Trimming took 4 bases from V and 1 from J, leaving 14 bases between them. The CDR3 runs to 15 residues. Per the germline V gene, CDR1 is KGHSH and CDR2 is LQKENI. CDR3 sequence: CASSREEQGSYEQYF. CDR3 DNA sequence: TGTGCCAGCTCACGGGAGGAGCAGGGGTCCTACGAGCAGTACTTC.

The V call is TRBV30, the J call TRBJ2-1, with 9 bases that match TRBD1. Germline assignment: CDR1 GTSNPN and CDR2 SVGIG (reference sequence). V lost 4 bases and J lost 1; bases outside the gene matches: 5. The CDR3 extends over 15 amino acids. CDR3 DNA: TGTGCCTGGAACCCGGGACAGGGTTCCTACAATGAGCAGTTCTTC. Amino acid sequence: CAWNPGQGSYNEQFF.

This sequence joins TRBV6-5 and TRBJ1-1; 7 bases align to TRBD1. Germline V CDR1 and CDR2: MNHEY, SVGAGI. This CDR3 contains 12 residues. Losses at the gene ends were 7 bases for V and 4 bases for J; bases not matched to a gene: 3. The chain's CDR3 is CASTRQGTEAFF. As DNA, the CDR3 is TGTGCCAGCACCCGACAGGGCACTGAAGCTTTCTTT.

The V and J genes are TRBV28 and TRBJ2-4; 15 nucleotides match TRBD2. This CDR3 region has 18 residues. The V and J ends lost 6 bases and 0 bases, in that order; junction bases with no gene match: 6. The germline V gene has CDR1 MDHEN and CDR2 SYDVKM. DNA for the CDR3: TGTGCCAGCAGACCCGGACTAGCGGGAGGGCGAGCCAAAAACATTCAGTACTTC. Amino acid sequence: CASRPGLAGGRAKNIQYF. Using reference TRBV28 and TRBJ2-4 for the parts outside the CDR3, the full variable domain is DVKVTQSSRYLVKRTGEKVFLECVQDMDHENMFWYRQDPGLGLRLIYFSYDVKMKEKGDIPEGYSVSREKKERFSLILESASTNQTSMYLCASRPGLAGGRAKNIQYFGAGTRLSVL.

J is TRBJ2-3 and V is TRBV4-3, with TRBD2 matching 8 bases. This CDR3 contains 14 residues. Germline V CDR1 and CDR2: LGHNA, YSLEER. Unmatched junction bases numbered 7, after V lost 5 bases and J lost 6 bases. CDR3 residues: CASSVGSGADTQYF. DNA for the CDR3: TGCGCCAGCAGCGTTGGTAGCGGGGCGGATACGCAGTATTTT.

This chain uses TRBV4-2 with TRBJ1-5; D remains ambiguous. V shed 0 bases and J shed 5 bases, with 11 bases lying between them. Germline lookup yields CDR1 LGHNA and CDR2 YNFKEQ. This CDR3 contains 15 residues. The CDR3 DNA follows: TGTGCCAGCAGCCAAGAAGTCGGGTCCCATCAGCCCCAGCATTTT. Protein product: CASSQEVGSHQPQHF.

V and J are TRBV27 and TRBJ1-1; weak D call: TRBD1 (6 bases). Germline V gene sequence: CDR1 MNHEY, CDR2 SMNVEV (reference sequence). The CDR3 runs 15 residues. Trimming stripped 4 bases from V and 0 bases from J, with 12 bases between. The CDR3 nucleotides are TGTGCCAGCAGTTACCGACAGGCCATGAACACTGAAGCTTTCTTT. This sequence encodes CASSYRQAMNTEAFF.